The source of this T cell receptor beta chain is a study of T cells in Graves' hyperthyroidism and ophthalmopathy. Per germline, CDR1 MDHEN and CDR2 SYDVKM. The ends were cut back, 6 bases at V and 8 bases at J, with 19 bases in the middle. The CDR3 runs 15 residues. This clonotype showed up many times. Patients having uncontrolled infection, another autoimmune disease, pregnancy or lactation were not included. Using RNA transcripts as the source, TCR beta CDR3 regions were amplified. A first-round RT-PCR of the TCR CDR3 used the HTBI primer set. TCRdb ran MiXCR on the multiplex PCR reads and lists one entry per CDR3 protein. The sample includes some 460,000 distinct CDR3 sequences, around 14% of them seen just once.

The J gene is TRBJ1-4, the V gene TRBV28; the D gene is possibly TRBD1 (5 bases). Sequencing was carried out using blood. The sequence derives from a woman between 18 and 29 years old with Graves' hyperthyroidism. The CDR3 region has the DNA TGTGCCAGCAGAGAGGAGGCTTACGAGGGGGAAAAACTGTTTTTT. Translation: CASREEAYEGEKLFF.